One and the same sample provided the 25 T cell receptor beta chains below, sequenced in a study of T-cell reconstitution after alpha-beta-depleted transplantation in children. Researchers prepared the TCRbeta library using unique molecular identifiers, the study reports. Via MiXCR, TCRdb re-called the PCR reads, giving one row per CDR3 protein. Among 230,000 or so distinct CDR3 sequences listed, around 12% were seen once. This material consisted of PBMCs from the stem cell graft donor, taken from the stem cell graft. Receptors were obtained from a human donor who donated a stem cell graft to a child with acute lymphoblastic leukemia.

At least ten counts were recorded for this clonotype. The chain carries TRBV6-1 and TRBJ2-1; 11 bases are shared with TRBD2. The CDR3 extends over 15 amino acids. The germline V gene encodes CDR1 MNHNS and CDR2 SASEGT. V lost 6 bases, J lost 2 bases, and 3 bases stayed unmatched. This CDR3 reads CASRTTSGAYNEQFF. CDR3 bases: TGTGCCAGCAGGACGACTAGCGGGGCCTACAATGAGCAGTTCTTC.

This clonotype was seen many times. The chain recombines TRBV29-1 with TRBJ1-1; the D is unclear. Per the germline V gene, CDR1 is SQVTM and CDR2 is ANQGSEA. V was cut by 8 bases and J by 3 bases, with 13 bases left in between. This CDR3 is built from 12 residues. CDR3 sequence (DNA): TGCAGCACTGATCGGACGGACACTGAAGCTTTCTTT. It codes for CSTDRTDTEAFF.

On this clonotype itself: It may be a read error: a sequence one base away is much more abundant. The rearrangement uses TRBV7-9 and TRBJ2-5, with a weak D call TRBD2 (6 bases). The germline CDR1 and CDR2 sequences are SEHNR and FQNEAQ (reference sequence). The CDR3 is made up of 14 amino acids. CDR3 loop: CASSSAHRRETQHF. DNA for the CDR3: TGTGCCAGCAGCTCTGCTCACCGCCGGGAGACCCAGCACTTC.

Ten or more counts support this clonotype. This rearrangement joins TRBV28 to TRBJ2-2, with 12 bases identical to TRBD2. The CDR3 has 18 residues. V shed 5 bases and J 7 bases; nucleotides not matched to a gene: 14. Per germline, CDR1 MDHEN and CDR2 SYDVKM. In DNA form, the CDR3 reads TGTGCCAGCAGTCCCCTACCTAGCGGGAGGGCCGGGGGCGGGGAGCTGTTTTTT. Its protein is CASSPLPSGRAGGGELFF.

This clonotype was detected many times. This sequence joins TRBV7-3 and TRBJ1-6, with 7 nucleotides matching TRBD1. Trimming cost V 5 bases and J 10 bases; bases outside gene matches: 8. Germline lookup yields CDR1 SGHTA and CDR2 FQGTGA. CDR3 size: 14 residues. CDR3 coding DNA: TGTGCCAGCAGCGAGACAGGGAGTCGGTCACCCCTCCACTTT. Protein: CASSETGSRSPLHF.

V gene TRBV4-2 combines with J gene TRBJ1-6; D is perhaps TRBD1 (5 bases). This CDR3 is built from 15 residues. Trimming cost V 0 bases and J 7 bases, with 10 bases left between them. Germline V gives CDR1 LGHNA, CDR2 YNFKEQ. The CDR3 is CASSQDSQGNSPLHF. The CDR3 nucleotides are TGTGCCAGCAGCCAAGATTCTCAGGGAAATTCACCCCTCCACTTT.

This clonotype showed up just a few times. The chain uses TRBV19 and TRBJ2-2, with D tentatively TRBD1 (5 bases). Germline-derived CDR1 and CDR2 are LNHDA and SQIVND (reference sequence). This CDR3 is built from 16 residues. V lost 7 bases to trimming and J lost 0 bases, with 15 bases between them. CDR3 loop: CASTQELLPNTGELFF. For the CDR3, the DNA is TGTGCCAGTACACAGGAGTTACTACCGAACACCGGGGAGCTGTTTTTT.

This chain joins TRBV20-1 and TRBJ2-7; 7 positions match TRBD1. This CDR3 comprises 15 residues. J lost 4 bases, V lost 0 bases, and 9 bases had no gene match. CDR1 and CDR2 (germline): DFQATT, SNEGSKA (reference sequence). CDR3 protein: CSARDRTGLGYEQYF. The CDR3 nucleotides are TGCAGTGCTAGAGATCGGACAGGTTTGGGTTACGAGCAGTACTTC.

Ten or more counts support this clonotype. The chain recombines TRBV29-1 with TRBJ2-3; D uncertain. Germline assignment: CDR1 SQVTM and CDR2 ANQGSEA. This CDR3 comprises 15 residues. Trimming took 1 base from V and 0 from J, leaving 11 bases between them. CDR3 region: CSVEVRSTSTDTQYF. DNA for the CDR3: TGCAGCGTTGAAGTCCGGTCCACTAGCACAGATACGCAGTATTTT.

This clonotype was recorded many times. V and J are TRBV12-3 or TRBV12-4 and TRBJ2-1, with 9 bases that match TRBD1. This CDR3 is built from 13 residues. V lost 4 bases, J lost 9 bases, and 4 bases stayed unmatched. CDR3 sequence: CASSYYRGREQFF. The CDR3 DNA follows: TGTGCCAGCAGTTATTACAGGGGGCGTGAGCAGTTCTTC.

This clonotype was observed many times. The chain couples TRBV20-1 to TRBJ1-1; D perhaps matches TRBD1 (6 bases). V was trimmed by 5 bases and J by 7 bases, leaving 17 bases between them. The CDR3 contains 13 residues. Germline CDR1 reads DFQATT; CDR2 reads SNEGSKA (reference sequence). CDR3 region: CSAYRASSFEAFF. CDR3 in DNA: TGCAGTGCTTACAGGGCCTCGTCGTTTGAAGCTTTCTTT.

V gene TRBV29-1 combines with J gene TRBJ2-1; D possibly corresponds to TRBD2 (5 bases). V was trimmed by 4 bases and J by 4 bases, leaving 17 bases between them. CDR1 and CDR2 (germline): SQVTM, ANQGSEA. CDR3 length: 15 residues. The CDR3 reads CSVASGMMGYNEQFF. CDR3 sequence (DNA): TGCAGCGTTGCGTCCGGGATGATGGGGTACAATGAGCAGTTCTTC.

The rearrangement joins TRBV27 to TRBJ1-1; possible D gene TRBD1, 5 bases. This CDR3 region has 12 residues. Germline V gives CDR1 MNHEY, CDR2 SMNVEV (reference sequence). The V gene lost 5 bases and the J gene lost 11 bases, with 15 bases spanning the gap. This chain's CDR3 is CASSPIQGSAFF. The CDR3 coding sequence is TGTGCCAGCAGTCCAATTCAGGGATCGGCTTTCTTT.

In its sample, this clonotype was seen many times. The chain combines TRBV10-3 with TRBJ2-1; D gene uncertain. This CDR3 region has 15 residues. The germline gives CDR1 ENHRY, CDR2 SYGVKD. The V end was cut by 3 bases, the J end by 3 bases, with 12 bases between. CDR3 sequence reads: CAISEELGNYNEQFF. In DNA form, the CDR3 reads TGTGCCATCAGTGAAGAATTGGGAAACTACAATGAGCAGTTCTTC.

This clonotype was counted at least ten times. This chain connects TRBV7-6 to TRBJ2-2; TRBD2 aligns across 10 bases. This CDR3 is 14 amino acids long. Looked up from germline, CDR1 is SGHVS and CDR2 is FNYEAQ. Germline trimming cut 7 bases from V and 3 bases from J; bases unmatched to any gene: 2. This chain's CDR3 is CASILAGDTGELFF. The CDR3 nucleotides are TGTGCCAGCATCCTAGCGGGAGACACCGGGGAGCTGTTTTTT.

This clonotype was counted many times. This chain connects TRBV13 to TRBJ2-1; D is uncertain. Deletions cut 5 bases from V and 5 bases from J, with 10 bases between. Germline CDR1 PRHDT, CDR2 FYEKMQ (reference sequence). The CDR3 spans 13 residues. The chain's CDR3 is CASSRRPDNEQFF. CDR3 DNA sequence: TGTGCCAGCAGCCGACGGCCAGACAATGAGCAGTTCTTC. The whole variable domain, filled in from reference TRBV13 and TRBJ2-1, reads AAGVIQSPRHLIKEKRETATLKCYPIPRHDTVYWYQQGPGQDPQFLISFYEKMQSDKGSIPDRFSAQQFSDYHSELNMSSLELGDSALYFCASSRRPDNEQFFGPGTRLTVL.

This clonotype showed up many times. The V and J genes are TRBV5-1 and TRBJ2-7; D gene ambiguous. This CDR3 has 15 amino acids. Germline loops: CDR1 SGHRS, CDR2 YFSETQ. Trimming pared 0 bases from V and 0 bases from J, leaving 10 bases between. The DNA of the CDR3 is TGCGCCAGCAGCTTGGAGGGTTTGAGCTCCTACGAGCAGTACTTC. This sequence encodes CASSLEGLSSYEQYF.

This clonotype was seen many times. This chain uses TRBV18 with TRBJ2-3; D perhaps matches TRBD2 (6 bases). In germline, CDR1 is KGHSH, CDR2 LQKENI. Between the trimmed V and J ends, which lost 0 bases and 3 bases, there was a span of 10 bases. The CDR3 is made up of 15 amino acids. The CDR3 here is CASSPPEGRTDTQYF. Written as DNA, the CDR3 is TGTGCCAGCTCACCACCGGAGGGGAGGACAGATACGCAGTATTTT.

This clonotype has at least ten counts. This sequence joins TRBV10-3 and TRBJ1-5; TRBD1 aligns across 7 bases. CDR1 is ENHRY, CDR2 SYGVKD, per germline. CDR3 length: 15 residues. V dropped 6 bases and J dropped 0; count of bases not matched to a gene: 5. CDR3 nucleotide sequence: TGTGCCATCAGCGCCGGGACAGATAGCAATCAGCCCCAGCATTTT. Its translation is CAISAGTDSNQPQHF.

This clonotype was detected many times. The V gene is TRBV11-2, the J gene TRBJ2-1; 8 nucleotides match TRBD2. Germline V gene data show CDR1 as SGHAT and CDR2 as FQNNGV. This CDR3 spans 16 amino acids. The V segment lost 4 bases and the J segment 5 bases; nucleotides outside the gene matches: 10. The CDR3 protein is CASSSYTGTRDNEQFF. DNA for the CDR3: TGTGCCAGCAGCTCTTATACCGGGACTAGGGACAATGAGCAGTTCTTC.

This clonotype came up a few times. CDR3 amino acids: CATRRQGTGELFF. In nucleotides, the CDR3 is TGTGCCACACGCCGGCAGGGCACAGGGGAGCTGTTTTTT. The chain uses TRBV10-3 and TRBJ2-2, with D tentatively TRBD1 (5 bases). This CDR3 contains 13 residues. Germline CDR1 reads ENHRY; CDR2 reads SYGVKD. Trimming cost V 10 bases and J 8 bases, with 17 bases left between them.

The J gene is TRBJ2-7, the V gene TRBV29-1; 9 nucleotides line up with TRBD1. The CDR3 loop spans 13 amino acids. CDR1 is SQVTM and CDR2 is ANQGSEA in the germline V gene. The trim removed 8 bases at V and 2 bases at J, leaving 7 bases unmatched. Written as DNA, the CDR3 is TGCAGCATACGGGGGACAGGGCCCTACGAGCAGTACTTC. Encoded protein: CSIRGTGPYEQYF.

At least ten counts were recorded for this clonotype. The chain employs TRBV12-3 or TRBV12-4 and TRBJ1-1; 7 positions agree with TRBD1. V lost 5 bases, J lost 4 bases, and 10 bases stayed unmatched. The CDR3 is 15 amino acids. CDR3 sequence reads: CASSRQGLGSTEAFF. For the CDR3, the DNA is TGTGCCAGCAGTCGACAGGGTTTGGGATCCACTGAAGCTTTCTTT.

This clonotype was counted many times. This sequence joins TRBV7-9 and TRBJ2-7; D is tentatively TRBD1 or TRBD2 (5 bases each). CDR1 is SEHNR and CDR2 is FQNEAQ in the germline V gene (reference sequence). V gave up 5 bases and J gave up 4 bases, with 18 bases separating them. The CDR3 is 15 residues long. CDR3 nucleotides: TGTGCCAGCAGCCCCAGTAGGGGAGACCCTTACGAGCAGTACTTC. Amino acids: CASSPSRGDPYEQYF.

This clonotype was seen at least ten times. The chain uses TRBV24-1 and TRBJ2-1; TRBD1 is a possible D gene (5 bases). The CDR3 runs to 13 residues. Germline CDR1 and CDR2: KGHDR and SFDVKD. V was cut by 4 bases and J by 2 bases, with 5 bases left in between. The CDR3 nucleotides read TGTGCCACCAGTGAAGGGGCCTACAATGAGCAGTTCTTC. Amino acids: CATSEGAYNEQFF.